This is a list of T cell receptor beta chains from one sample in a study of cytomegalovirus exposure and HLA in healthy donors. Only in-frame clones appear in the TCRdb table, and some are missing; sequencing was by immunoSEQ multiplex PCR. This table has about 59,000 clones, 83% appearing once. The sequenced sample was PBMCs. The source of these receptors is a human donor in good health. Both conserved end residues are part of each CDR3. D genes are given only for firm matches. Clone size, where shown, is once, few, many, or a class for clones that have expanded.

>.|TRBV12-5|TRBJ2-6|TRBD1|16
CASERDSPSGANVLTF
TGTGCTAGTGAACGGGACAGTCCGTCGGGGGCCAACGTCCTGACTTTC
>few|TRBV29-1|TRBJ2-1|TRBD2|15
CSVSSGDKSYNEQFF
TGCAGCGTCTCTAGCGGGGATAAAAGCTACAATGAGCAGTTCTTC
>.|TRBV25-1|TRBJ1-2|.|12
CASSEVEHGYTF
TGTGCCAGCAGTGAGGTTGAACACGGCTACACCTTC
>.|TRBV7-2|TRBJ2-7|TRBD2|16
CASSSYPGGLAGEQYF
TGTGCCAGCAGCTCCTATCCCGGAGGACTAGCGGGGGAGCAGTACTTC
>once|TRBV27|TRBJ1-3|.|16
CASSLTATGTGNTIYF
TGTGCCAGCAGTCTCACCGCTACAGGGACTGGAAACACCATATATTTT
>.|TRBV7-3|TRBJ2-2|.|16
CASSTGSPQGHGELFF
TGTGCCAGCAGCACGGGGTCTCCGCAGGGGCACGGGGAGCTGTTTTTT
>few|TRBV5-1|TRBJ2-3|TRBD2|18
CASSLDRFGGRKIDTQYF
TGCGCCAGCAGCCTGGACCGGTTTGGCGGGAGGAAGATAGATACGCAGTATTTT
>once|TRBV7-9|TRBJ2-7|.|14
CASSVQGSSYEQYF
TGTGCCAGCAGCGTTCAGGGTAGCTCCTACGAGCAGTACTTC
>.|TRBV5-1|TRBJ1-2|.|15
CASSFGPSEVYGYTF
TGCGCCAGCAGCTTTGGCCCTTCAGAGGTATATGGCTACACCTTC
>.|TRBV6-4|TRBJ1-2|.|14
CASSPGGGSYGYTF
TGTGCCAGCAGTCCCGGGGGGGGTAGCTATGGCTACACCTTC
>.|TRBV19|TRBJ1-4|.|15
CASNPLGEPNEKLFF
TGTGCCAGTAACCCCCTCGGGGAACCTAATGAAAAACTGTTTTTT
>.|TRBV2|TRBJ1-4|.|14
CASCRQDEDEKLFF
TGTGCCAGCTGCAGACAGGACGAAGATGAAAAACTGTTTTTT
>.|TRBV10-3|TRBJ2-5|TRBD1|15
CAISSTTGGGETQYF
TGTGCCATCAGTTCTACGACAGGGGGCGGTGAGACCCAGTACTTC
>.|TRBV7-8|TRBJ2-7|.|17
CASSLTPNRQITNEQYF
TGTGCCAGCAGCTTAACCCCTAACCGGCAGATCACTAACGAGCAGTACTTC
>.|TRBV4-3|TRBJ2-5|.|17
CASSQDSRPGVRETQYF
TGCGCCAGCAGCCAAGATAGTCGGCCAGGGGTTAGAGAGACCCAGTACTTC
>.|TRBV4-1|TRBJ2-3|TRBD2|15
CASSLSGGEVDTQYF
TGCGCCAGCAGCCTCAGCGGGGGGGAGGTGGATACGCAGTATTTT
>.|TRBV28|TRBJ1-6|TRBD1|13
CASKQGFNSPLHF
TGTGCCAGTAAACAGGGGTTCAATTCACCCCTCCACTTT
>medium-sized|TRBV28|TRBJ2-1|.|16
CASSPSRRGSYNEQFF
TGTGCCAGCAGTCCAAGCCGCAGGGGATCCTACAATGAGCAGTTCTTC
>.|TRBV5-1|TRBJ1-2|.|15
CASSETGRSTYGYTF
TGCGCCAGCAGCGAGACAGGCCGAAGCACCTATGGCTACACCTTC
>.|TRBV29-1|TRBJ2-5|.|12
CSVEAGLETQYF
TGCAGCGTTGAAGCAGGGTTGGAGACCCAGTACTTC
>.|TRBV19|TRBJ2-5|.|15
CASRPRGGAMKTQYF
TGTGCCAGTAGACCCAGGGGAGGGGCTATGAAGACCCAGTACTTC
>once|TRBV30|TRBJ2-7|.|14
CAWRMGPGRFEQYF
TGTGCCTGGAGGATGGGCCCGGGGAGGTTCGAGCAGTACTTC
>.|TRBV10-2|TRBJ1-2|.|11
CASSDGVGYTF
TGCGCCAGCAGTGACGGGGTTGGCTACACCTTC
>.|TRBV5-6|TRBJ2-3|.|17
CASSPGYMGGISDTQYF
TGTGCCAGCAGCCCGGGTTATATGGGGGGAATCTCAGATACGCAGTATTTT
>.|TRBV7-9|TRBJ1-4|TRBD1|15
CASSPDRGMDEKLFF
TGTGCCAGCAGCCCTGACAGGGGGATGGATGAAAAACTGTTTTTT
>few|TRBV2|TRBJ1-4|.|14
CASSGYSTNEKLFF
TGTGCCAGCAGTGGCTACTCAACTAATGAAAAACTGTTTTTT
>.|TRBV5-4|TRBJ2-4|TRBD2|14
CASSPGLAENIQYF
TGTGCCAGCAGCCCAGGACTAGCGGAAAACATTCAGTACTTC
>.|TRBV4-3|TRBJ1-2|TRBD1|14
CASSPRQGNYGYTF
TGCGCCAGCAGCCCACGACAGGGTAACTATGGCTACACCTTC
>.|TRBV30|TRBJ2-7|.|12
CAWSVQIYEQYF
TGTGCCTGGAGTGTCCAGATCTACGAGCAGTACTTC
>.|TRBV4-3|TRBJ2-3|.|17
CASSPVGLALSTDTQYF
TGCGCCAGCAGCCCCGTAGGGCTAGCACTAAGCACAGATACGCAGTATTTT
>.|TRBV7-2|TRBJ1-4|.|13
CASSLASSGKLFF
TGTGCCAGCAGCTTAGCCTCCTCCGGAAAACTGTTTTTT
>.|TRBV28|TRBJ1-1|TRBD1|15
CASSFDRGLSTEAFF
TGTGCCAGCAGTTTCGACAGGGGATTGAGCACTGAAGCTTTCTTT
>.|TRBV4-3|TRBJ1-1|.|15
CASSQNTAYGTEAFF
TGCGCCAGCAGCCAAAATACAGCATATGGCACTGAAGCTTTCTTT
>once|TRBV5-4|TRBJ1-2|TRBD1|14
CASSEGQGNYGYTF
TGTGCCAGCAGCGAAGGACAGGGGAACTATGGCTACACCTTC
>.|TRBV5-1|TRBJ2-1|TRBD2|15
CASAWGGGTYNEQFF
TGCGCCAGCGCCTGGGGCGGGGGGACCTACAATGAGCAGTTCTTC